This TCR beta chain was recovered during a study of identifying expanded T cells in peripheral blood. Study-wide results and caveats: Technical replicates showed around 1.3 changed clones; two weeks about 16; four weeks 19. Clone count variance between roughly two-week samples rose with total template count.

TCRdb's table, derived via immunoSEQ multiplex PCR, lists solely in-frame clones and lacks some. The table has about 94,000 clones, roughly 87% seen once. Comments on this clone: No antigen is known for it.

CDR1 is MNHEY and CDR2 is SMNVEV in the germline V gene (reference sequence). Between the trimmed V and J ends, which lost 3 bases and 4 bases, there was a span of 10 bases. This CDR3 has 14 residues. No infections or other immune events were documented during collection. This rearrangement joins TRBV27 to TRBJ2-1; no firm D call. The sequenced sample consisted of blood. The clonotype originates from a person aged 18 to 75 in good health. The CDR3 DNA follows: TGTGCCAGCAGTTTGGTTATAAGTTACAATGAGCAGTTCTTC. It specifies CASSLVISYNEQFF.